This T cell receptor beta chain emerged from a study of molecular identifiers for immune sequencing clone quantification. TCRdb recomputed calls from the PCR reads with MiXCR, one row per CDR3 protein. The sample carries tens of thousands of distinct CDR3 sequences, over 20% recorded once. Remarks on this clonotype: This clone may be a read error of a much larger clone one base away.

Germline CDR1 is MNHEY and CDR2 is SMNVEV (reference sequence). The length of the CDR3 is 13 residues. Sample: naive CD8+ T cells from blood, with Jurkat cell RNA spiked in. As to subset: FACS-sorted CD8+CD4-CCR7+CD45RA+ naive T cells. The sequence was obtained from a human donor in good health. Some libraries in this study had Jurkat cell RNA spiked in. The rearrangement uses TRBV27 and TRBJ1-6; D gene ambiguous. This CDR3 is CVSSLAHNSPLHF. The CDR3, as DNA: TGTGTCAGCAGTTTAGCCCATAATTCACCCCTCCACTTT.